These T cell receptor beta chains were read from a single sample in a study of response to subunit inactivated influenza vaccine. TCRdb passed the RT-PCR reads through MiXCR, listing each CDR3 protein once. The sample yields around 200,000 distinct CDR3 sequences, 9.2% seen once. The sample here was non-naive T cells sorted from PBMCs, taken on the day of vaccination. Receptor source: a man aged 50-59 years who received an inactivated influenza vaccine. The CDR3 runs from the conserved cysteine through the conserved F or W. The order of the fields is V gene, clone size, J gene, D gene, CDR3 protein, CDR3 DNA. A D gene is named only where the DNA matches it firmly. Clone sizes are given selectively: once, few, many, or a class where the clone is expanded.

v_gene: TRBV27
abundance: -
j_gene: TRBJ1-2
d_gene: -
CDR3aa: CASSLSFYNYGYTF
CDR3nt: TGTGCCAGCAGTTTAAGCTTTTATAACTATGGCTACACCTTC

v_gene: TRBV5-1
abundance: many
j_gene: TRBJ1-5
d_gene: TRBD1
CDR3aa: CASSLSGQGNQPQHF
CDR3nt: TGCGCCAGCAGCTTATCGGGACAGGGAAATCAGCCCCAGCATTTT

v_gene: TRBV30
abundance: -
j_gene: TRBJ2-5
d_gene: -
CDR3aa: CAASRDSQETQYF
CDR3nt: TGTGCCGCCTCACGGGACTCCCAAGAGACCCAGTACTTC

v_gene: TRBV5-5
abundance: many
j_gene: TRBJ2-2
d_gene: TRBD2
CDR3aa: CASSPRLAGGTGELFF
CDR3nt: TGTGCCAGCAGCCCCAGACTAGCGGGAGGAACCGGGGAGCTGTTTTTT

v_gene: TRBV6-2/TRBV6-3
abundance: -
j_gene: TRBJ2-3
d_gene: -
CDR3aa: CASSRGDRTDTQYF
CDR3nt: TGTGCCAGCAGTCGAGGGGACCGCACAGATACGCAGTATTTT

v_gene: TRBV24-1
abundance: few
j_gene: TRBJ2-5
d_gene: -
CDR3aa: CATSDPRRGWEETQYF
CDR3nt: TGTGCCACCAGTGACCCCAGAAGGGGTTGGGAGGAGACCCAGTACTTC

v_gene: TRBV12-3/TRBV12-4
abundance: -
j_gene: TRBJ2-3
d_gene: -
CDR3aa: CASSSGSNTDTQYF
CDR3nt: TGTGCCAGCAGTTCGGGGTCAAACACAGATACGCAGTATTTT

v_gene: TRBV10-3
abundance: -
j_gene: TRBJ2-7
d_gene: -
CDR3aa: CAISEGRGYEQYF
CDR3nt: TGTGCCATCAGTGAAGGCAGGGGTTACGAGCAGTACTTC

v_gene: TRBV14
abundance: -
j_gene: TRBJ2-5
d_gene: TRBD2
CDR3aa: CASSLKGLAGGPIPRETQYF
CDR3nt: TGTGCCAGCAGCCTCAAAGGACTAGCGGGAGGGCCGATCCCTCGAGAGACCCAGTACTTC

v_gene: TRBV20-1
abundance: -
j_gene: TRBJ1-1
d_gene: -
CDR3aa: CSAPLPGHWNTEAFF
CDR3nt: TGCAGTGCTCCTCTCCCGGGACATTGGAACACTGAAGCTTTCTTT

v_gene: TRBV24-1
abundance: few
j_gene: TRBJ1-1
d_gene: -
CDR3aa: CATSQGNTEAFF
CDR3nt: TGTGCCACCTCACAGGGGAACACTGAAGCTTTCTTT

v_gene: TRBV30
abundance: -
j_gene: TRBJ2-1
d_gene: TRBD2
CDR3aa: CAWTLTSGRAPQFF
CDR3nt: TGTGCCTGGACTTTGACTAGCGGGAGGGCCCCACAGTTCTTC

v_gene: TRBV4-1
abundance: few
j_gene: TRBJ1-2
d_gene: TRBD1
CDR3aa: CASSQRDSPGFYGYTF
CDR3nt: TGCGCCAGCAGCCAAAGGGACAGTCCGGGTTTCTATGGCTACACCTTC

v_gene: TRBV7-8
abundance: few
j_gene: TRBJ2-7
d_gene: -
CDR3aa: CASSLAAGTYEQYF
CDR3nt: TGTGCCAGCAGCTTAGCCGCGGGGACCTACGAGCAGTACTTC

v_gene: TRBV4-2
abundance: many
j_gene: TRBJ2-2
d_gene: -
CDR3aa: CASSQDRTAGELFF
CDR3nt: TGTGCCAGCAGCCAAGATAGGACAGCCGGGGAGCTGTTTTTT

v_gene: TRBV4-1
abundance: -
j_gene: TRBJ1-6
d_gene: TRBD1
CDR3aa: CASSTRQGNSPLHF
CDR3nt: TGCGCCAGCAGCACCCGACAGGGTAATTCACCCCTCCACTTT

v_gene: TRBV24-1
abundance: -
j_gene: TRBJ2-1
d_gene: -
CDR3aa: CATSDFVDEQFF
CDR3nt: TGTGCCACCAGTGATTTCGTCGATGAGCAGTTCTTC

v_gene: TRBV7-2
abundance: many
j_gene: TRBJ2-5
d_gene: -
CDR3aa: CASSSVSETQYF
CDR3nt: TGTGCCAGCAGCTCCGTCTCGGAGACCCAGTACTTC

v_gene: TRBV15
abundance: -
j_gene: TRBJ2-3
d_gene: -
CDR3aa: CATSRDLGGGTGTDTQYF
CDR3nt: TGTGCCACCAGCAGAGATCTGGGTGGGGGTACAGGCACAGATACGCAGTATTTT

v_gene: TRBV2
abundance: few
j_gene: TRBJ2-7
d_gene: -
CDR3aa: CASGSDEQYF
CDR3nt: TGTGCCAGCGGATCAGACGAGCAGTACTTC

v_gene: TRBV9
abundance: -
j_gene: TRBJ2-2
d_gene: TRBD1
CDR3aa: CASARGPGQGDTGELFF
CDR3nt: TGTGCCAGCGCCAGGGGTCCGGGACAGGGAGACACCGGGGAGCTGTTTTTT

v_gene: TRBV3-1
abundance: few
j_gene: TRBJ1-5
d_gene: TRBD1
CDR3aa: CASSPDRVGPQHF
CDR3nt: TGTGCCAGCAGCCCGGACAGGGTTGGGCCCCAGCATTTT

v_gene: TRBV2
abundance: many
j_gene: TRBJ2-3
d_gene: -
CDR3aa: CASRPALSSADTQYF
CDR3nt: TGTGCCAGCAGACCAGCCCTGTCGTCCGCAGATACGCAGTATTTT

v_gene: TRBV5-1
abundance: -
j_gene: TRBJ2-5
d_gene: -
CDR3aa: CASSLGAGDRAETQYF
CDR3nt: TGCGCCAGCAGCTTAGGGGCCGGGGACCGCGCAGAGACCCAGTACTTC

v_gene: TRBV10-2
abundance: -
j_gene: TRBJ2-5
d_gene: TRBD2
CDR3aa: CASRASGGQETQYF
CDR3nt: TGCGCCAGCAGAGCTAGCGGGGGCCAAGAGACCCAGTACTTC

v_gene: TRBV28
abundance: -
j_gene: TRBJ2-3
d_gene: -
CDR3aa: CASSLTQGIPDTQYF
CDR3nt: TGTGCCAGCAGTTTAACCCAGGGAATCCCAGATACGCAGTATTTT

v_gene: TRBV12-3/TRBV12-4
abundance: many
j_gene: TRBJ1-2
d_gene: -
CDR3aa: CASSFRQGSGYTF
CDR3nt: TGTGCCAGCAGTTTCAGGCAGGGTTCTGGCTACACCTTC

v_gene: TRBV5-8
abundance: few
j_gene: TRBJ2-1
d_gene: -
CDR3aa: CASSSGTAAYNEQFF
CDR3nt: TGTGCCAGCAGCTCCGGGACGGCAGCCTACAATGAGCAGTTCTTC

v_gene: TRBV30
abundance: -
j_gene: TRBJ2-1
d_gene: TRBD2
CDR3aa: CAWSFYSGRRNEQFF
CDR3nt: TGTGCCTGGAGTTTTTATAGCGGGAGGAGGAATGAGCAGTTCTTC

v_gene: TRBV9
abundance: few
j_gene: TRBJ2-7
d_gene: -
CDR3aa: CASSPPGVSEQYF
CDR3nt: TGTGCCAGCAGCCCCCCGGGGGTCTCCGAGCAGTACTTC

v_gene: TRBV14
abundance: few
j_gene: TRBJ2-2
d_gene: -
CDR3aa: CASSLLRGSGELFF
CDR3nt: TGTGCCAGCAGCCTACTACGGGGGTCCGGGGAGCTGTTTTTT

v_gene: TRBV10-2
abundance: -
j_gene: TRBJ2-5
d_gene: -
CDR3aa: CASSGLGNRQETQYF
CDR3nt: TGCGCCAGCAGTGGGTTGGGGAACCGCCAAGAGACCCAGTACTTC

v_gene: TRBV5-1
abundance: many
j_gene: TRBJ1-2
d_gene: -
CDR3aa: CASSKFTTGQDYGYTF
CDR3nt: TGCGCCAGCAGCAAGTTTACGACAGGTCAAGACTATGGCTACACCTTC

v_gene: TRBV3-1
abundance: few
j_gene: TRBJ2-1
d_gene: -
CDR3aa: CASSQVRGAFYNEQFF
CDR3nt: TGTGCCAGCAGCCAAGTACGCGGGGCATTCTACAATGAGCAGTTCTTC

v_gene: TRBV29-1
abundance: -
j_gene: TRBJ1-2
d_gene: -
CDR3aa: CSVPFQGGGYTF
CDR3nt: TGCAGCGTCCCCTTTCAGGGAGGCGGCTACACCTTC

v_gene: TRBV4-2
abundance: many
j_gene: TRBJ1-1
d_gene: -
CDR3aa: CASSQAGGYTEAFF
CDR3nt: TGTGCCAGCAGCCAAGCCGGGGGATACACTGAAGCTTTCTTT